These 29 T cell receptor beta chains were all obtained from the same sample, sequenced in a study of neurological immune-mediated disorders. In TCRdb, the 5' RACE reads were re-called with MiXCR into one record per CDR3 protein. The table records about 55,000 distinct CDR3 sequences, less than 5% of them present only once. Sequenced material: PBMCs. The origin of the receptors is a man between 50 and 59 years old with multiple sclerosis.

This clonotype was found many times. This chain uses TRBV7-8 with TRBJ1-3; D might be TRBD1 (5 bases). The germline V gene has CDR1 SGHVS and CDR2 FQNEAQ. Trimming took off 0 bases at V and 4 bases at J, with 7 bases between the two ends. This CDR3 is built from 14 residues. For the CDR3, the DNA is TGTGCCAGCAGCTTAGCGGGGGTGGGAAACACCATATATTTT. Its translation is CASSLAGVGNTIYF.

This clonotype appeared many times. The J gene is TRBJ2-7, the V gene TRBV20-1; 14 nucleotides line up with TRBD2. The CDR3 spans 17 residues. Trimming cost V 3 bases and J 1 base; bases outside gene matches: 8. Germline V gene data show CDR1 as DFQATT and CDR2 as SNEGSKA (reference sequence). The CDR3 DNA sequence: TGCAGTGCTAGGGGACTAGCGGGGGTCCCGGTATCCTACGAGCAGTACTTC. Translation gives CSARGLAGVPVSYEQYF.

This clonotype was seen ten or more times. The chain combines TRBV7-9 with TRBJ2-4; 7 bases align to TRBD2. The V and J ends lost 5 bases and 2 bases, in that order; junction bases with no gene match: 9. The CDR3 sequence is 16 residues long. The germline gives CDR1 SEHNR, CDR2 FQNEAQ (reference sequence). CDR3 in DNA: TGTGCCAGCAGCCTGACCGGCGGGAGCACCAAAAACATTCAGTACTTC. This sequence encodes CASSLTGGSTKNIQYF.

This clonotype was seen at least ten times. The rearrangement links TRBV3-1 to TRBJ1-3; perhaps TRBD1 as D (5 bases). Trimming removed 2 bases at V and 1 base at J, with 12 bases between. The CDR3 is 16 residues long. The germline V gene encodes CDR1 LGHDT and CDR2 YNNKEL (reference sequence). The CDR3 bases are TGTGCCAGCAGCCAAAGGGAGGGACCTTCTGGAAACACCATATATTTT. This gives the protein CASSQREGPSGNTIYF.

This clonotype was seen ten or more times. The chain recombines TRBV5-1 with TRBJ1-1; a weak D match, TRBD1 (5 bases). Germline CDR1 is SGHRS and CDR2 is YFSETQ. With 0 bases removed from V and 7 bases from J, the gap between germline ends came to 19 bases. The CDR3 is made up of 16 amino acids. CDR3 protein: CASSLDGANGKVEAFF. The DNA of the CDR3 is TGCGCCAGCAGCTTGGATGGGGCAAACGGGAAGGTTGAAGCTTTCTTT.

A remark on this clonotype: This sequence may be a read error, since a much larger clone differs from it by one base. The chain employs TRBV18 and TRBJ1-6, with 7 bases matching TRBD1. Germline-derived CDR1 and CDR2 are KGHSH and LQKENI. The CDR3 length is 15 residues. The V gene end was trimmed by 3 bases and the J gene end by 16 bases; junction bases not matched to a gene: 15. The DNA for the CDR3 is TGTGCCAGCTCACCTATACAAACACGGGACAGACATCTCCACTTT. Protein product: CASSPIQTRDRHLHF.

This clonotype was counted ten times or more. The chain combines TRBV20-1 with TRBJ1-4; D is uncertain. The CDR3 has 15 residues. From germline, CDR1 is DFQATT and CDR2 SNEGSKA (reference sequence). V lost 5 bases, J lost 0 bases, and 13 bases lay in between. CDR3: CSAAYGGATNEKLFF. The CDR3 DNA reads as TGCAGTGCTGCCTATGGTGGGGCAACTAATGAAAAACTGTTTTTT.

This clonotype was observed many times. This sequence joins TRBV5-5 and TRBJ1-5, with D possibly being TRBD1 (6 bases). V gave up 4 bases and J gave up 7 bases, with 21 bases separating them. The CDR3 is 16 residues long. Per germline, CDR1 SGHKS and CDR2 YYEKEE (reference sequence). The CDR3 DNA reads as TGTGCCAGCAGCCTGGATGGCATCTTAGACAGGCAGCCCCAGCATTTT. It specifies CASSLDGILDRQPQHF.

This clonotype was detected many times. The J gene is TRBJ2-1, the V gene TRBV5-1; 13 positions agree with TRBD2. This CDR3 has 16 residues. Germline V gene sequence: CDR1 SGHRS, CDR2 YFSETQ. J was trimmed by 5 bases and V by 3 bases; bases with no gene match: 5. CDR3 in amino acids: CASSSGTSGAHNEQFF. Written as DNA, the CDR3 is TGCGCCAGCAGCTCCGGGACTAGCGGGGCCCACAATGAGCAGTTCTTC.

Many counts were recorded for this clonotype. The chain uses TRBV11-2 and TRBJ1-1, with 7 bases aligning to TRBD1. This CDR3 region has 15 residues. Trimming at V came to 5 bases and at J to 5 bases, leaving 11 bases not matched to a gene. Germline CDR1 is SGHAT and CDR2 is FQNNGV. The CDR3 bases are TGTGCCAGCAGCCCAGGCTCCAGGGGGAAGACTGAAGCTTTCTTT. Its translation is CASSPGSRGKTEAFF. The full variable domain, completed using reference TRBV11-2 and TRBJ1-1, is EAGVAQSPRYKIIEKRQSVAFWCNPISGHATLYWYQQILGQGPKLLIQFQNNGVVDDSQLPKDRFSAERLKGVDSTLKIQPAKLEDSAVYLCASSPGSRGKTEAFFGQGTRLTVV.

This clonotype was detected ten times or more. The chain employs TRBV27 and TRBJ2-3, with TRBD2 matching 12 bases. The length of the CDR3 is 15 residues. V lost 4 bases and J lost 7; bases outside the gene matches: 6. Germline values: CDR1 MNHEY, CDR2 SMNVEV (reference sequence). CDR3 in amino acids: CASSSLAGGPNTQYF. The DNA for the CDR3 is TGTGCCAGCAGTTCCCTAGCGGGGGGGCCGAATACGCAGTATTTT.

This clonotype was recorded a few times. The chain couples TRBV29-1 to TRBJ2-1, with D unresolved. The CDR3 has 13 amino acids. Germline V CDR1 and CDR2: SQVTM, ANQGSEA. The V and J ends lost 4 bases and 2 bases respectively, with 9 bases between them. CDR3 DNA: TGCAGCGTTGGGCAGGCTGCCTACAATGAGCAGTTCTTC. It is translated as CSVGQAAYNEQFF.

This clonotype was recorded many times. The chain's CDR3 is CASSLAPRDRALSGANVLTF. DNA of the CDR3: TGTGCCAGCAGCTTAGCGCCCCGGGACAGGGCATTGTCTGGGGCCAACGTCCTGACTTTC. The chain couples TRBV7-8 to TRBJ2-6; 9 nucleotides match TRBD1. The CDR3 sequence is 20 residues long. V lost 0 bases and J lost 1; bases outside the gene matches: 10. CDR1 is SGHVS and CDR2 is FQNEAQ in the germline V gene.

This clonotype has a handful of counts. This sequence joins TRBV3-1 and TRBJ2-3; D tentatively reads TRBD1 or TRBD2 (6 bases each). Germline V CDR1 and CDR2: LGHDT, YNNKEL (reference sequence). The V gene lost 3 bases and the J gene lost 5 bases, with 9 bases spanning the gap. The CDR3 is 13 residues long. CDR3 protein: CASSQEGVDTQYF. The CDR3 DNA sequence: TGTGCCAGCAGCCAGGAGGGGGTAGATACGCAGTATTTT.

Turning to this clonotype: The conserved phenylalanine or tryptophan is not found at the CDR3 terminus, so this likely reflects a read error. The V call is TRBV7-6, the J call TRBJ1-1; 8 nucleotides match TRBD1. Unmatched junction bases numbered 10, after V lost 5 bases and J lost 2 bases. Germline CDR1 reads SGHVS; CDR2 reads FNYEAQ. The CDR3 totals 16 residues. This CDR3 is CASSLRQGLFNTEAFN. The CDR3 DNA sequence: TGTGCCAGCAGCCTCCGACAGGGGTTATTCAACACTGAAGCTTTCAAT.

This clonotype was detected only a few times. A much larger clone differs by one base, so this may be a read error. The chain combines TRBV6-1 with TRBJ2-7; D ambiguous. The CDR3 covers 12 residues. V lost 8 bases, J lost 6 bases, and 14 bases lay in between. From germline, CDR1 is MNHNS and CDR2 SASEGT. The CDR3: CASSPYYCEQYF. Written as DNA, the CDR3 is TGTGCCAGCTCTCCGTATTACTGCGAGCAGTACTTC.

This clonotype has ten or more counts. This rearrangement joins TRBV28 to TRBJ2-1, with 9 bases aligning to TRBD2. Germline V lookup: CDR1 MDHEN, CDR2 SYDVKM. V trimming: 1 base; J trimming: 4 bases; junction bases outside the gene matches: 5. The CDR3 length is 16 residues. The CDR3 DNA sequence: TGTGCCAGCAGTTTATCGGCGGGAGGGCCGTACAATGAGCAGTTCTTC. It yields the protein CASSLSAGGPYNEQFF.

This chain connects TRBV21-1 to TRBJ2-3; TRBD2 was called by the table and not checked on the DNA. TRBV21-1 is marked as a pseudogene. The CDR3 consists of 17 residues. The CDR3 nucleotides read TGTGCCAGCAGCCAACGCGATAGCGGGGGGTGCACAGATACGCAGTATTTT. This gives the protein CASSQRDSGGCTDTQYF.

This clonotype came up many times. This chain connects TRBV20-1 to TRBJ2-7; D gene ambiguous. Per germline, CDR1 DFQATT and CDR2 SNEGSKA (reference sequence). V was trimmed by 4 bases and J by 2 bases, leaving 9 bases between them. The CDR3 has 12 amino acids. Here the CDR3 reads CSAMPRPYEQYF. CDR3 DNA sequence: TGCAGTGCTATGCCCAGGCCCTACGAGCAGTACTTC.

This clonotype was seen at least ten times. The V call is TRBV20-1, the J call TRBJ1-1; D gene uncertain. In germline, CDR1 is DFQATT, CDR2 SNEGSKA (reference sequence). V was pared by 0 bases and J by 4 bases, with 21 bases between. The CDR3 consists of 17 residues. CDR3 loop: CSAREGRVRAGVTEAFF. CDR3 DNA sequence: TGCAGTGCTAGAGAAGGTCGGGTGAGGGCCGGGGTCACTGAAGCTTTCTTT.

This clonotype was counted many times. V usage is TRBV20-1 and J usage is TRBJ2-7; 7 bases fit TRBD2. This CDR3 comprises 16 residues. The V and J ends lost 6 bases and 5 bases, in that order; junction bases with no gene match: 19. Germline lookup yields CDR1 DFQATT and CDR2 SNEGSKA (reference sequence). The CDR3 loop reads CSAGGVLWQGRNEQYF. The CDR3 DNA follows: TGCAGTGCGGGAGGGGTATTGTGGCAGGGCCGGAACGAGCAGTACTTC.

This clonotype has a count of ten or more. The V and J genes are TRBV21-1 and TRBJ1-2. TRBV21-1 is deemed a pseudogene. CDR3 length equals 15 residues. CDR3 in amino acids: CASSKANTSLYGYTF. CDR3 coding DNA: TGTGCCAGCAGCAAAGCGAACACCTCCCTATACGGCTACACCTTC.

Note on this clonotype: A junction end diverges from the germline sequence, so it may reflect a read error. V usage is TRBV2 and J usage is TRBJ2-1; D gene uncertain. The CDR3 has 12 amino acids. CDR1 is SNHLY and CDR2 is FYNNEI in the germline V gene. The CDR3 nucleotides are TGTGCCGGCAGTGGAAGTTACAATGAGCAGTTCTTC. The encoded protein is CAGSGSYNEQFF.

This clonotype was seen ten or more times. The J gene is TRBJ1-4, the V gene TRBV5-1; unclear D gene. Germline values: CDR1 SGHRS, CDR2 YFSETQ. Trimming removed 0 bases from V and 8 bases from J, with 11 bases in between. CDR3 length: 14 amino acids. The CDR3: CASSLEGFREKLFF. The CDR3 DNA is TGCGCCAGCAGCTTGGAAGGGTTTCGGGAAAAACTGTTTTTT.

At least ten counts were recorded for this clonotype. The CDR3 nucleotides are TGCGCCAGCAGCCGGAACCCACAGGGACGGAGCACAGATACGCAGTATTTT. This sequence encodes CASSRNPQGRSTDTQYF. The rearrangement joins TRBV5-1 to TRBJ2-3, with D possibly matching TRBD1 (6 bases). This CDR3 spans 17 amino acids. Germline CDR1 and CDR2: SGHRS and YFSETQ. With 4 bases removed from V and 0 bases from J, the gap between germline ends came to 18 bases.

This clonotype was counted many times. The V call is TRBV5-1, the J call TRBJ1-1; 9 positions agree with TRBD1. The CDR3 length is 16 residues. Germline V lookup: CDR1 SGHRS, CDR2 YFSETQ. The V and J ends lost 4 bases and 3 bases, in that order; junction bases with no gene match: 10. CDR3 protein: CASSARTGGGDTEAFF. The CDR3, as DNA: TGCGCCAGCAGCGCGAGAACAGGGGGCGGCGACACTGAAGCTTTCTTT.

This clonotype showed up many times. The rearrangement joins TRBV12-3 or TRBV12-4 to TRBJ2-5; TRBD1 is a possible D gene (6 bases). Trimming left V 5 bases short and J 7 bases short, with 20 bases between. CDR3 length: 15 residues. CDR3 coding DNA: TGTGCCAGCAGTCCCTTAGGACAGCCCCGGGGGACCCAGTACTTC. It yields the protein CASSPLGQPRGTQYF.

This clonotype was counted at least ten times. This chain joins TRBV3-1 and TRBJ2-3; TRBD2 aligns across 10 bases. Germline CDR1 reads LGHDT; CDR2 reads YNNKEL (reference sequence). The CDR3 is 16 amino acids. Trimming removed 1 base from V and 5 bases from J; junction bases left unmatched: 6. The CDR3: CASSQGSGRAGDTQYF. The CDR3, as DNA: TGTGCCAGCAGCCAAGGCAGCGGGAGGGCCGGAGATACGCAGTATTTT.

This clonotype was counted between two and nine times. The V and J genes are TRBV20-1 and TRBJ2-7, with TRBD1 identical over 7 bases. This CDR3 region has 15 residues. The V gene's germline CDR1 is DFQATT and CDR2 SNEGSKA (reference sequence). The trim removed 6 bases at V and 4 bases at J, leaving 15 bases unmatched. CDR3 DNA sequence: TGCAGTGCCCAGTCTTCTCAGGGGGTAGTATACGAGCAGTACTTC. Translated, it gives CSAQSSQGVVYEQYF.